This T cell receptor beta chain was recorded in a study of vaccination and CD4 T cells after COVID-19. Background on the study: Each control culture was treated with a CEFX pool, an HIV-1 Nef pool, or no peptide. Study-level results: This study had few convalescent patients and no early post-infection samples.

Note on this clonotype: Its antigen is still unknown.

This CDR3 region has 15 residues. The V end was cut by 1 base, the J end by 4 bases, with 13 bases between. Germline V gene data show CDR1 as LGHNA and CDR2 as YSLEER. Treatment defined: approximately nine-day PBMC culture with coronavirus spike peptide pools or control peptides (ViraFEST assay). The Oncomine TCR Beta short-read assay sequenced DNA from cultured CD4+ T cells. TCRdb reanalysed the PCR reads using MiXCR and keeps one entry per CDR3 protein. The data show 8,500 to 13,000 distinct CDR3 sequences, 41% seen once. The sequenced sample was CD4+ T cells from blood, cultured in vitro, obtained after SARS-CoV-2 vaccination. V is TRBV4-3 and J is TRBJ1-2; tentative D call: TRBD1 (5 bases). The receptor was isolated from a human donor who had recovered from COVID-19. CDR3: CASSQGGGAVYGYTF. Written as DNA, the CDR3 is TGCGCCAGCAGCCAAGGGGGGGGAGCGGTCTATGGCTACACCTTC.